One and the same sample provided the 21 T cell receptor beta chains below, sequenced in a study of post-analysis software for immune sequencing data. The study, taken as a whole, reports: TRBV5-6, TRBV5-1 and TRBV20-1 belonged to a set of a handful of TRBV segments that were more frequent in patients than controls.

No antigens are known for them. Every TCR beta cDNA library bore unique molecular identifiers. In TCRdb, the PCR reads were re-called with MiXCR into one record per CDR3 protein. The sample shows 450,000 to 650,000 distinct CDR3 sequences, 44% of them seen only once. What was sequenced was blood. The receptor source for this set is a girl aged 10 to 17 with multiple sclerosis.

In the case of this clonotype: Mismatch with germline at one junction end may stem from a read error. This rearrangement joins TRBV7-6 to TRBJ2-1; D perhaps matches TRBD1 (6 bases). TRBJ2-7 explains the end of the DNA better; the J call may be wrong. Germline V CDR1 and CDR2: SGHVS, FNYEAQ. The CDR3 runs 14 residues. The DNA of the CDR3 is TGTGCCAGCAGCAAAGGAACAGGGACCTACGGGCAGTACTTC. Translated: CASSKGTGTYGQYF.

The chain recombines TRBV29-1 with TRBJ2-1; tentatively, D is TRBD1 or TRBD2 (7 bases each). CDR3 length: 14 amino acids. CDR1 and CDR2 from the germline V gene are SQVTM and ANQGSEA. Trimming pared 5 bases from V and 6 bases from J, leaving 17 bases between. For the CDR3, the DNA is TGCAGCGTTCCTAATCCAGGGGGGGGCAATGAGCAGTTCTTC. The encoded protein is CSVPNPGGGNEQFF.

The J gene is TRBJ2-3, the V gene TRBV7-2; possible D gene TRBD1, 5 bases. The germline V gene encodes CDR1 SGHTA and CDR2 FQGNSA. The ends were cut back, 5 bases at V and 4 bases at J, with 10 bases in the middle. This CDR3 spans 13 amino acids. CDR3 loop: CASSRQIADTQYF. In DNA, the CDR3 is TGTGCCAGCAGCCGACAGATTGCAGATACGCAGTATTTT.

The chain couples TRBV2 to TRBJ2-3; 7 bases match TRBD1. The CDR3 length is 13 residues. The trim removed 6 bases at V and 4 bases at J, leaving 4 bases unmatched. From germline, CDR1 is SNHLY and CDR2 FYNNEI. The CDR3 reads CASSQGQPDTQYF. DNA for the CDR3: TGTGCCAGCAGCCAGGGACAGCCAGATACGCAGTATTTT.

The chain is built from TRBV10-3 and TRBJ2-3; D is perhaps TRBD1 or TRBD2 (5 bases each). Germline V gene data show CDR1 as ENHRY and CDR2 as SYGVKD. The germline V and J ends were trimmed by 4 bases and 6 bases, with 20 bases remaining between them. The CDR3 extends over 16 amino acids. Here the CDR3 reads CAISATRDRRTDTQYF. For the CDR3, the DNA is TGTGCCATCAGTGCTACACGGGACCGAAGGACGGATACGCAGTATTTT.

The chain employs TRBV9 and TRBJ1-2; possibly TRBD1 for D (5 bases). Germline lookup yields CDR1 SGDLS and CDR2 YYNGEE. V was trimmed by 0 bases and J by 9 bases, leaving 15 bases between them. The CDR3 contains 14 residues. The CDR3 DNA follows: TGTGCCAGCAGCGTAGTCTGCAGGGAACCCTGCTACACCTTC. Translating it yields CASSVVCREPCYTF.

This clonotype was seen a handful of times. This chain uses TRBV4-1 with TRBJ1-5, with D possibly TRBD1 on 6 matching bases. CDR1 and CDR2 (germline): MGHRA, YSYEKL. CDR3 length: 16 amino acids. V was clipped by 4 bases and J by 2 bases, with 15 bases between them. The CDR3 loop is CASSLDTGNGNQPQHF. The DNA of the CDR3 is TGCGCCAGCAGCCTAGATACAGGGAACGGCAATCAGCCCCAGCATTTT.

V usage is TRBV5-6 and J usage is TRBJ2-7; 7 bases fit TRBD2. The trim removed 4 bases at V and 8 bases at J, leaving 6 bases unmatched. Germline V gene sequence: CDR1 SGHDT, CDR2 YYEEEE. The CDR3 loop spans 12 amino acids. The CDR3 protein is CASSPGTTKQYF. In nucleotides, the CDR3 is TGTGCCAGCAGCCCCGGGACTACCAAGCAGTACTTC. The variable domain in full, with the rest retrieved from reference TRBV5-6 and TRBJ2-7, is DAGVTQSPTHLIKTRGQQVTLRCSPKSGHDTVSWYQQALGQGPQFIFQYYEEEERQRGNFPDRFSGHQFPNYSSELNVNALLLGDSALYLCASSPGTTKQYFGPGTRLTVT.

This chain uses TRBV7-2 with TRBJ1-2, with D possibly TRBD1 on 5 matching bases. CDR1 is SGHTA and CDR2 is FQGNSA in the germline V gene. There are 15 residues in the CDR3. The V end lost 5 bases, the J end lost 4 bases, and 17 bases lay between the germline ends. CDR3 amino acids: CASSQSQTVPYGYTF. DNA of the CDR3: TGTGCCAGCAGCCAATCCCAGACAGTGCCCTATGGCTACACCTTC.

The chain is built from TRBV7-2 and TRBJ2-5; 15 bases are shared with TRBD2. CDR1 SGHTA and CDR2 FQGNSA come from the germline V gene. This CDR3 is built from 15 residues. The J segment lost 6 bases and the V segment lost 4 bases, leaving 3 bases of the junction unmatched. CDR3 residues: CASSSGLAGGKTQYF. In DNA form, the CDR3 reads TGTGCCAGCAGCTCTGGACTAGCGGGAGGGAAGACCCAGTACTTC. Full variable domain (missing parts from reference TRBV7-2 and TRBJ2-5): GAGVSQSPSNKVTEKGKDVELRCDPISGHTALYWYRQSLGQGLEFLIYFQGNSAPDKSGLPSDRFSAERTGGSVSTLTIQRTQQEDSAVYLCASSSGLAGGKTQYFGPGTRLLVL.

The chain uses TRBV28 and TRBJ2-1; possible D gene TRBD2, 5 bases. V was shortened by 8 bases and J by 2 bases, with 19 bases between the two germline ends. From germline, CDR1 is MDHEN and CDR2 SYDVKM. The CDR3 is 16 amino acids. CDR3 loop: CASSRSPILAYNEQFF. For the CDR3, the DNA is TGTGCCAGCTCCCGATCACCCATACTAGCCTACAATGAGCAGTTCTTC.

The V gene is TRBV29-1, the J gene TRBJ1-1; 8 bases align to TRBD1. The CDR3 contains 11 residues. Germline values: CDR1 SQVTM, CDR2 ANQGSEA. J was trimmed by 12 bases and V by 6 bases; bases with no gene match: 9. The chain's CDR3 is CSVRQGTRPFF. The CDR3 DNA reads TGCAGCGTCCGACAGGGGACCAGGCCTTTCTTT.

The chain combines TRBV6-1 with TRBJ2-1, with D unclear. Germline V gives CDR1 MNHNS, CDR2 SASEGT. Trimming stripped 1 base from V and 5 bases from J, with 3 bases between. The CDR3 runs 12 residues. This CDR3 reads CASSEGNNEQFF. Written as DNA, the CDR3 is TGTGCCAGCAGTGAAGGCAACAATGAGCAGTTCTTC.

A few counts support this clonotype. The V gene is TRBV2, the J gene TRBJ1-2, with D tentatively TRBD1 (6 bases). V dropped 2 bases and J dropped 6 bases, with 16 bases sitting between them. This CDR3 has 15 amino acids. CDR1 and CDR2 from the germline V gene are SNHLY and FYNNEI. CDR3 in DNA: TGTGCCAGCAGTGAACTGGGGGGCCGTGGTGATGGCTACACCTTC. This gives the protein CASSELGGRGDGYTF.

The J gene is TRBJ1-2, the V gene TRBV29-1, with D perhaps matching TRBD1 (6 bases). Germline V gives CDR1 SQVTM, CDR2 ANQGSEA. The V gene lost 5 bases and the J gene lost 8 bases, with 12 bases spanning the gap. CDR3 length: 11 residues. The CDR3 DNA follows: TGCAGCGTTCAGGGGACGGAGGGCTACACCTTC. It is translated as CSVQGTEGYTF.

The V gene is TRBV4-1, the J gene TRBJ2-7, with TRBD2 identical over 10 bases. Germline lookup yields CDR1 MGHRA and CDR2 YSYEKL. The V and J ends lost 1 base and 7 bases, in that order; junction bases with no gene match: 10. The CDR3 length is 16 residues. This CDR3 reads CASSQGASGRAQEQYF. CDR3 bases: TGCGCCAGCAGCCAAGGGGCTAGCGGGAGAGCGCAAGAGCAGTACTTC.

This clonotype appeared a single time. The rearrangement uses TRBV6-1 and TRBJ1-2, with D tentatively TRBD1 (6 bases). Germline V gene lookup returns CDR1 MNHNS and CDR2 SASEGT. The CDR3 loop spans 13 amino acids. Trimming left V 5 bases short and J 6 bases short, with 13 bases between. CDR3 amino acids: CASSHTGWHGYTF. The CDR3 DNA reads as TGTGCCAGCAGTCATACAGGGTGGCATGGCTACACCTTC.

In its sample, this clonotype was seen a few times. The gene calls are TRBV25-1 and TRBJ2-7; D uncertain. The CDR3 loop spans 15 amino acids. Trimming left V 4 bases short and J 0 bases short, with 13 bases between. Germline values: CDR1 MGHDK, CDR2 SYGVNS. The CDR3 is CASSGQTQSSYEQYF. In DNA form, the CDR3 reads TGTGCCAGCAGTGGGCAGACCCAGTCCTCCTACGAGCAGTACTTC.

The genes are TRBV7-9 and TRBJ1-1; maybe TRBD1 (5 bases). The CDR3 runs 15 residues. Looked up from germline, CDR1 is SEHNR and CDR2 is FQNEAQ (reference sequence). V was shortened by 3 bases and J by 5 bases, with 16 bases between the two germline ends. The CDR3 DNA is TGTGCCAGCAGCTTTGTGTCAGGGCCGGGGACTGAAGCTTTCTTT. Encoded protein: CASSFVSGPGTEAFF.

V and J are TRBV7-9 and TRBJ1-6; the match to TRBD1 covers 7 bases. The CDR3 length is 15 residues. V gave up 6 bases and J gave up 2 bases; unmatched junction bases: 4. Germline CDR1 and CDR2: SEHNR and FQNEAQ (reference sequence). The CDR3 nucleotides read TGTGCCAGCAGTTCAGGGGGTACCTATAATTCACCCCTCCACTTT. It codes for CASSSGGTYNSPLHF.

This chain uses TRBV20-1 with TRBJ2-3; 8 nucleotides match TRBD2. The CDR3 contains 15 residues. V shed 0 bases and J 4 bases; nucleotides not matched to a gene: 6. Germline assignment: CDR1 DFQATT and CDR2 SNEGSKA (reference sequence). CDR3 amino acids: CSARDSRGGADTQYF. DNA of the CDR3: TGCAGTGCTAGAGATAGCCGGGGGGGCGCAGATACGCAGTATTTT.